The present TCR beta chain was sequenced within a study of T cell responses to AZD1222 COVID-19 vaccine. The study, taken as a whole, reports: CD4 TCRs linked to vaccination spanned spike, dominating at 160-218 and 743-854.

This CDR3 has 15 amino acids. V was shortened by 5 bases and J by 0 bases, with 13 bases between the two germline ends. The germline CDR1 and CDR2 sequences are LNHDA and SQIVND (reference sequence). The assay was immunoSEQ multiplex PCR, and TCRdb's table has in-frame clones only and misses some. The top ten hold 3.5% to 5% of the sample, which has 100,000 to 150,000 clones, about 90% seen once. Notes on this clone: The antigen is not known.

The specimen was peripheral blood, collected on day 0 of AZD1222 vaccination. This receptor was identified in an adult in good health. This chain joins TRBV19 and TRBJ2-5; tentative D call: TRBD1 (6 bases). CDR3 in amino acids: CASSPQGNYQETQYF. CDR3 DNA sequence: TGTGCCAGTAGTCCACAGGGCAACTACCAAGAGACCCAGTACTTC.